This T cell receptor (beta chain) was retrieved from a study of identifying expanded T cells in peripheral blood. Notes on the study in general: Clone count variance between approximately 2-week samples rose with total template count.

As for this clone: The antigen remains undetermined.

TCRdb keeps only in-frame clones here, not all; method: immunoSEQ multiplex PCR. In the table there are under 95,000 clones, around 89% of which are singletons. CDR1 and CDR2 from the germline V gene are SGHRS and YFSETQ. V shed 4 bases and J 4 bases; nucleotides not matched to a gene: 13. CDR3 length: 17 amino acids. The source material was blood. The TCR comes from a person aged 18 to 70 in good health. The rearrangement joins TRBV5-1 to TRBJ1-1; TRBD1 agrees at 10 bases. The CDR3 protein is CASSIDRGPAEGTEAFF. The CDR3 region has the DNA TGCGCCAGCAGCATCGACAGGGGGCCCGCCGAGGGCACTGAAGCTTTCTTT.